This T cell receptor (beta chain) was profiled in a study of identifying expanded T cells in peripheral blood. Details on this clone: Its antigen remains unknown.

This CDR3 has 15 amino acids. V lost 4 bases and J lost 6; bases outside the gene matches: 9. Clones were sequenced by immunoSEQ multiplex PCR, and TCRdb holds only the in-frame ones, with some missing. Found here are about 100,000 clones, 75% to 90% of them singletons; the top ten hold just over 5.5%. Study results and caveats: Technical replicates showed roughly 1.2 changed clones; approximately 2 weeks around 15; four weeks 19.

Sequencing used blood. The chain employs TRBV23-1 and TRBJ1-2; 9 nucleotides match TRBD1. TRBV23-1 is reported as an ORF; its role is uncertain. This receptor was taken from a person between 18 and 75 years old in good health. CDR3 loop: CASSRVTGGIDGYTF. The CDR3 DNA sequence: TGCGCCAGCAGTCGGGTGACAGGGGGGATCGATGGCTACACCTTC.